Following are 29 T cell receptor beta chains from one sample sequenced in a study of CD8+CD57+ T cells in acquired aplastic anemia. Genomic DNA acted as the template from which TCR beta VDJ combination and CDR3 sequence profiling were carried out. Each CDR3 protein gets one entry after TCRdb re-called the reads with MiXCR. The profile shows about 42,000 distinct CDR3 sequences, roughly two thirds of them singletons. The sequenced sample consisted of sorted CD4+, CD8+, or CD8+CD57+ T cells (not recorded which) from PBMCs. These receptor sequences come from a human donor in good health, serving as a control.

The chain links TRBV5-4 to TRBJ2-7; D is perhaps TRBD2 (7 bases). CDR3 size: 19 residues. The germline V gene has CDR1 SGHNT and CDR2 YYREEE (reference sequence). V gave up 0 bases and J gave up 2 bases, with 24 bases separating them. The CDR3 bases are TGTGCCAGCAGCTTGGCCCCGTTACTGGCGGGGGCCACCACCTACGAGCAGTACTTC. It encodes CASSLAPLLAGATTYEQYF.

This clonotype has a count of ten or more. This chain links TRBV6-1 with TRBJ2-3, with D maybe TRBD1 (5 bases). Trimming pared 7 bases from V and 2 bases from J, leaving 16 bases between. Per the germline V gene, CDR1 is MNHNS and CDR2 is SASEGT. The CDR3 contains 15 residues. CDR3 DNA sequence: TGTGCCAGCACCCATCTAGGGGCCTCCACAGATACGCAGTATTTT. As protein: CASTHLGASTDTQYF.

CDR3 in DNA: TGTGCCAGCAGTGAGTGGCAGGGTGATAATTCACCCCTCCACTTT. This gives the protein CASSEWQGDNSPLHF. V usage is TRBV2 and J usage is TRBJ1-6, with D possibly being TRBD1 (5 bases). V lost 3 bases, J lost 5 bases, and 11 bases lay in between. The CDR3 loop spans 15 amino acids. Germline CDR1 reads SNHLY; CDR2 reads FYNNEI.

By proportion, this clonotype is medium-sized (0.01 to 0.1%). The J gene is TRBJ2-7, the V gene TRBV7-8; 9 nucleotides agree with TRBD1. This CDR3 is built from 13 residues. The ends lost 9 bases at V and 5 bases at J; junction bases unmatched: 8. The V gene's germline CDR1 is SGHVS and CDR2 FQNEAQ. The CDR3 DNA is TGTGCCAGTATCCAAACAGGGGGCCACGAGCAGTACTTC. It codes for CASIQTGGHEQYF.

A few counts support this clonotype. CDR3 DNA sequence: TGTGCCAGCAGCTTCCGGGACAGGGGCGGAGAAGAGACCCAGTACTTC. Translated, it gives CASSFRDRGGEETQYF. The chain uses TRBV7-8 and TRBJ2-5, with 10 bases that match TRBD1. CDR3 length: 16 amino acids. Trimming removed 3 bases from V and 3 bases from J; junction bases left unmatched: 7. Germline-derived CDR1 and CDR2 are SGHVS and FQNEAQ.

Written as DNA, the CDR3 is TGTGCCACCAGCAGAGAGAACAGGGGGCATGGCTACACCTTC. This codes for CATSRENRGHGYTF. The rearrangement uses TRBV15 and TRBJ1-2, with TRBD1 matching over 9 bases. Germline V gives CDR1 LNHNV, CDR2 YYDKDF (reference sequence). This CDR3 region has 14 residues. The V segment lost 0 bases and the J segment 6 bases; nucleotides outside the gene matches: 2.

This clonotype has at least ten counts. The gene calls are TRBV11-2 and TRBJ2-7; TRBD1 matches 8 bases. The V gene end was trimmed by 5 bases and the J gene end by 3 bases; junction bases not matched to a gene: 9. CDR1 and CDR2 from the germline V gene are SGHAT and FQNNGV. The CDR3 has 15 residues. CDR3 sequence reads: CASSHGQGIFYEQYF. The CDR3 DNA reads TGTGCCAGCAGCCACGGACAGGGAATTTTCTACGAGCAGTACTTC. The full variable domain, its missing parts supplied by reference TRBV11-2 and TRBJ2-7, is EAGVAQSPRYKIIEKRQSVAFWCNPISGHATLYWYQQILGQGPKLLIQFQNNGVVDDSQLPKDRFSAERLKGVDSTLKIQPAKLEDSAVYLCASSHGQGIFYEQYFGPGTRLTVT.

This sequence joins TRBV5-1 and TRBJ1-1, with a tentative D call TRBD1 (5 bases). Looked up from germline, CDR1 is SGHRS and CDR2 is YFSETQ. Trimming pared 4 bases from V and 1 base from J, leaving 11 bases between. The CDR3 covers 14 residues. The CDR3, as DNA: TGCGCCAGCAGCCCCCCGGGGGGGAACACTGAAGCTTTCTTT. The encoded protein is CASSPPGGNTEAFF.

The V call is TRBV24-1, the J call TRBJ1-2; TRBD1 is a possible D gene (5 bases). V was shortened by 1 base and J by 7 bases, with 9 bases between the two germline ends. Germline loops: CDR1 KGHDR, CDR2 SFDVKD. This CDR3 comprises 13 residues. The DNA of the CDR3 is TGTGCCACCAGTGATTTCGGGGGTGCTGGCTACACCTTC. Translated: CATSDFGGAGYTF.

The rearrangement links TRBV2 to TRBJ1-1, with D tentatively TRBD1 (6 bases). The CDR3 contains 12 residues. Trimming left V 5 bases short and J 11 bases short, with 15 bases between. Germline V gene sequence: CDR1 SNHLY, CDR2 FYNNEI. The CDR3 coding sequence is TGTGCCAGCAGTCAACAGGGACCCAGGGCTTTCTTT. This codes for CASSQQGPRAFF.

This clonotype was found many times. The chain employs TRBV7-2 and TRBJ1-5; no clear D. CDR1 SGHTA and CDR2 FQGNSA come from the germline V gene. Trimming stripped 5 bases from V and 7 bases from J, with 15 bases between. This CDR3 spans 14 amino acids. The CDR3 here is CASSLGPPAQPQHF. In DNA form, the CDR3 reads TGTGCCAGCAGCCTCGGACCCCCGGCCCAGCCCCAGCATTTT.

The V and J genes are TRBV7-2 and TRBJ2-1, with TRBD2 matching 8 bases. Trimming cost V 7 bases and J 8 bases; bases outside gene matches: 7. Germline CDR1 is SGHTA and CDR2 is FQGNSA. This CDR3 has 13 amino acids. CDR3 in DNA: TGTGCCAGCACTCAAAGCGGGAGCCATGAGCAGTTCTTC. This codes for CASTQSGSHEQFF.

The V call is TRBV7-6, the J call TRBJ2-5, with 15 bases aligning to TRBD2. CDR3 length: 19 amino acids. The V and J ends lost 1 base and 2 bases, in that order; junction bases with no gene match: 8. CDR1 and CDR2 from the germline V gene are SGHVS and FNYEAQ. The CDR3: CASSLVGTSGGPGQETQYF. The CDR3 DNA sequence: TGTGCCAGCAGCTTAGTTGGGACTAGCGGGGGGCCCGGTCAAGAGACCCAGTACTTC.

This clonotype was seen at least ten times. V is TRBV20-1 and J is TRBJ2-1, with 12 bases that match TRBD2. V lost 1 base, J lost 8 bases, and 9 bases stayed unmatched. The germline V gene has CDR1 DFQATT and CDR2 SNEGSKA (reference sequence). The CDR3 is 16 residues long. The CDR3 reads CSARALAGGEIDEQFF. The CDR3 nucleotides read TGCAGTGCTAGAGCTCTAGCGGGGGGGGAGATCGATGAGCAGTTCTTC.

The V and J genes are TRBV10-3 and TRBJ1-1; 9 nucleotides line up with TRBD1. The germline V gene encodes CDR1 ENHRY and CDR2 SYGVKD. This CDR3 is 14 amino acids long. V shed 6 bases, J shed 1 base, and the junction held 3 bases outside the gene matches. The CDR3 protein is CAISRDRENTEAFF. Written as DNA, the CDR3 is TGTGCCATCAGCCGGGACAGGGAGAACACTGAAGCTTTCTTT.

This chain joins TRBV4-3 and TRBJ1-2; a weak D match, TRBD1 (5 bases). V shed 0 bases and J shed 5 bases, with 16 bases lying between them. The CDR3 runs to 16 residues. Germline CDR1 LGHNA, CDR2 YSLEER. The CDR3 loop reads CASSQDGAGLDYGYTF. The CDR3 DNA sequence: TGCGCCAGCAGCCAAGATGGGGCAGGGTTAGATTATGGCTACACCTTC.

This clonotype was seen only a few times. The CDR3 loop reads CATSGANTEAFF. The DNA for the CDR3 is TGTGCCACCAGTGGGGCGAACACTGAAGCTTTCTTT. The chain couples TRBV24-1 to TRBJ1-1, with D hard to call. Germline V lookup: CDR1 KGHDR, CDR2 SFDVKD. The V end was cut by 5 bases, the J end by 1 base, with 4 bases between. This CDR3 has 12 residues.

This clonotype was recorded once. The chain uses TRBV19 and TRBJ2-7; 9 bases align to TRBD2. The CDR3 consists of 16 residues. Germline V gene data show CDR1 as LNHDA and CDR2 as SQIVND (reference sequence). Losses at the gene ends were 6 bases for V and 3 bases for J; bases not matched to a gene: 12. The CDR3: CASSPLTSGSLYEQYF. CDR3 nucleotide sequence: TGTGCCAGTAGCCCCCTAACTAGCGGGTCCCTCTACGAGCAGTACTTC. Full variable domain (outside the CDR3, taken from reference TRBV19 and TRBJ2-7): DGGITQSPKYLFRKEGQNVTLSCEQNLNHDAMYWYRQDPGQGLRLIYYSQIVNDFQKGDIAEGYSVSREKKESFPLTVTSAQKNPTAFYLCASSPLTSGSLYEQYFGPGTRLTVT.

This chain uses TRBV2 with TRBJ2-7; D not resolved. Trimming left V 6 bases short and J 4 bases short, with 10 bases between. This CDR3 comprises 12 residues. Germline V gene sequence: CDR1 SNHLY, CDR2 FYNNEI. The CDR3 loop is CASRAPGYEQYF. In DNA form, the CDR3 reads TGTGCCAGCAGGGCCCCCGGGTACGAGCAGTACTTC.

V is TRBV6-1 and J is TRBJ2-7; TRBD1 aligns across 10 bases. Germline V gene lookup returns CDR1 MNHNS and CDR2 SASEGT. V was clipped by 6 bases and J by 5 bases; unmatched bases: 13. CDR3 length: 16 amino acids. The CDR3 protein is CASSSILGDRGHEQYF. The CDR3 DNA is TGTGCCAGCAGCTCGATTTTAGGGGACAGGGGCCACGAGCAGTACTTC.

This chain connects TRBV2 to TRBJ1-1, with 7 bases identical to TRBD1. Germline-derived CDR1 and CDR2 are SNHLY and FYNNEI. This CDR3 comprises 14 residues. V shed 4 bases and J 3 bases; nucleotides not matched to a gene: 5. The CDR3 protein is CASSVRGADTEAFF. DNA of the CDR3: TGTGCCAGCAGTGTCAGGGGGGCTGACACTGAAGCTTTCTTT.

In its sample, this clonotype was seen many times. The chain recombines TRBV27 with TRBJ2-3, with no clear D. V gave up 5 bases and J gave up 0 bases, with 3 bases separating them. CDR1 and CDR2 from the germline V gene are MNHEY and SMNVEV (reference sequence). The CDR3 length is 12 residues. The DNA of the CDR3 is TGTGCCAGCAGTCCTAGCACAGATACGCAGTATTTT. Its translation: CASSPSTDTQYF.

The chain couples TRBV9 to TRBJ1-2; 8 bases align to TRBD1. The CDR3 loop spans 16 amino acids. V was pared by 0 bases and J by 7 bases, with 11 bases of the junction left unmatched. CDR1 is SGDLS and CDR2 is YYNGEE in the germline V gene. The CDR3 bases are TGTGCCAGCAGCGTAGAGGGGCCCGGGACAGGATTTGGCTACACCTTC. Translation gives CASSVEGPGTGFGYTF. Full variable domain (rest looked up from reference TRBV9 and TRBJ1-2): DSGVTQTPKHLITATGQRVTLRCSPRSGDLSVYWYQQSLDQGLQFLIQYYNGEERAKGNILERFSAQQFPDLHSELNLSSLELGDSALYFCASSVEGPGTGFGYTFGSGTRLTVV.

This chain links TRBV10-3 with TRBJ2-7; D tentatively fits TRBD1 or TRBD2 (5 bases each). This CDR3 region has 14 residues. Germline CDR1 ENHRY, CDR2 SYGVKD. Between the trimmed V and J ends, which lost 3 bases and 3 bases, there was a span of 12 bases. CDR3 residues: CAISEGTELYEQYF. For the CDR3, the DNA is TGTGCCATCAGTGAAGGGACGGAACTCTACGAGCAGTACTTC.

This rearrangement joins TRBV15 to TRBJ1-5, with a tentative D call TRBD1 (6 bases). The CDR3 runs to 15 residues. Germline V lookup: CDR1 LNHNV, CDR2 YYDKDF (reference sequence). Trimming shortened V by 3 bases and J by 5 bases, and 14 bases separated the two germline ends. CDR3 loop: CATSSRRAGDQPQHF. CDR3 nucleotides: TGTGCCACCAGCAGCAGGAGGGCAGGGGATCAGCCCCAGCATTTT. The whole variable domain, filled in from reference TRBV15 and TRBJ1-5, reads DAMVIQNPRYQVTQFGKPVTLSCSQTLNHNVMYWYQQKSSQAPKLLFHYYDKDFNNEADTPDNFQSRRPNTSFCFLDIRSPGLGDTAMYLCATSSRRAGDQPQHFGDGTRLSIL.

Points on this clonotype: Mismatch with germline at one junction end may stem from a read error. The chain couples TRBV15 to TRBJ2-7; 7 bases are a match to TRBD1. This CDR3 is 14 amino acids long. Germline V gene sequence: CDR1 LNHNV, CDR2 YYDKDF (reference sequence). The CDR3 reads CATSREAGGYEQYF. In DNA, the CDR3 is TGTGCCACCAGTAGAGAGGCAGGGGGCTACGAGCAGTACTTC. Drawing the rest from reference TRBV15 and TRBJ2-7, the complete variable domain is DAMVIQNPRYQVTQFGKPVTLSCSQTLNHNVMYWYQQKSSQAPKLLFHYYDKDFNNEADTPDNFQSRRPNTSFCFLDIRSPGLGDTAMYLCATSREAGGYEQYFGPGTRLTVT.

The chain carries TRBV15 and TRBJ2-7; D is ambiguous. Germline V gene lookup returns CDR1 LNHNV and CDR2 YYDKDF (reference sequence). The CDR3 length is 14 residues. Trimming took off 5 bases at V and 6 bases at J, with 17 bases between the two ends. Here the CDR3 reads CATSRGAGAAEQYF. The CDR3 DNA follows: TGTGCCACCAGCCGTGGAGCCGGCGCAGCCGAGCAGTACTTC.

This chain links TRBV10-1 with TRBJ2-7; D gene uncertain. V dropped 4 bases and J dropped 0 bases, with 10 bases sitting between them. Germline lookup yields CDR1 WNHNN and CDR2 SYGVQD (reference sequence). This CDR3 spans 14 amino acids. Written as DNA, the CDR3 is TGCGCCAGCAGTGCTCCGGAGAGCTCCTACGAGCAGTACTTC. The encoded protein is CASSAPESSYEQYF.

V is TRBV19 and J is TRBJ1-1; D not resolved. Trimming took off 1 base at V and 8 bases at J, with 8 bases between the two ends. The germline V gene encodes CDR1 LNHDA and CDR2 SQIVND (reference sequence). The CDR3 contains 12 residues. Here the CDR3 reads CASSIAPGEAFF. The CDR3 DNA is TGTGCCAGTAGTATAGCCCCAGGCGAAGCTTTCTTT.